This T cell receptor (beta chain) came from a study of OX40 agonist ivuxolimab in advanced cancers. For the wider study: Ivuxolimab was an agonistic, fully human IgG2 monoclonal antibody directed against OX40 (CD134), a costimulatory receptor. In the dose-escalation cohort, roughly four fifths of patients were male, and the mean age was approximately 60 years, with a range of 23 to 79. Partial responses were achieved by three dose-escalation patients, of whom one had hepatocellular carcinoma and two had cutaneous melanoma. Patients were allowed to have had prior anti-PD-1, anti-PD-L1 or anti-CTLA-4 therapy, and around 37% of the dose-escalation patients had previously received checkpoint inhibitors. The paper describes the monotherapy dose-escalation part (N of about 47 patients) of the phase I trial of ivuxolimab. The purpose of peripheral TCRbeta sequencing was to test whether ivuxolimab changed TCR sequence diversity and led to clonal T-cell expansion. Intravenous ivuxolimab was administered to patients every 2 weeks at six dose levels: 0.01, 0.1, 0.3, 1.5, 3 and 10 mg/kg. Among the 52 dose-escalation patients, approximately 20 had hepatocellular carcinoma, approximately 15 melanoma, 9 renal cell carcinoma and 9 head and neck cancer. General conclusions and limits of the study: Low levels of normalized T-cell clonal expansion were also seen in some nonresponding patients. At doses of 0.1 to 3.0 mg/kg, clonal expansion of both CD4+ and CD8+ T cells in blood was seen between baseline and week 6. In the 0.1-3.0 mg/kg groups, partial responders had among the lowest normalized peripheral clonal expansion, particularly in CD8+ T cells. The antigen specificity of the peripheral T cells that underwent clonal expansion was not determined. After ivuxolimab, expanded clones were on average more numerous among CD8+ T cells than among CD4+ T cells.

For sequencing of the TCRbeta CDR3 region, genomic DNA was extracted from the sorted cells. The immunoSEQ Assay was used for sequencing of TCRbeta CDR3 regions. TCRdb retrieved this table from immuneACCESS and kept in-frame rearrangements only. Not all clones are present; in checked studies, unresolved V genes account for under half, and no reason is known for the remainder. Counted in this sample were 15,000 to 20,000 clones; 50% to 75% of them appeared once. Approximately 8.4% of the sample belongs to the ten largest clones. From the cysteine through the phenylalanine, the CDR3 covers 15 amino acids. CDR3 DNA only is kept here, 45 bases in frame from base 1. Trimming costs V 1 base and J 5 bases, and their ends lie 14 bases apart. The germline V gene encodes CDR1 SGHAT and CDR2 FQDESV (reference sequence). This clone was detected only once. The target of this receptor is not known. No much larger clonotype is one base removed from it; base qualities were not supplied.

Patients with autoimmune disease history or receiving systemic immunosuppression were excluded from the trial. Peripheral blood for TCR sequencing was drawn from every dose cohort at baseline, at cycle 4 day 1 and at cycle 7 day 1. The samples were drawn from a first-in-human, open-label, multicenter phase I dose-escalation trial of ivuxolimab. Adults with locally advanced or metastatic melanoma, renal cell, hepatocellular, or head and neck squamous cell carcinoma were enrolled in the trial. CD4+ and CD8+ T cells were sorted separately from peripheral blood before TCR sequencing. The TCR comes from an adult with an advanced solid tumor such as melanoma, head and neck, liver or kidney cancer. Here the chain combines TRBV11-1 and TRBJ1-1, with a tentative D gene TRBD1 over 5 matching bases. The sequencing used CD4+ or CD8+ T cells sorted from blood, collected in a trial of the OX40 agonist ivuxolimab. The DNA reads TGTGCCAGCAGCTTAGTGTCAGGGATGGATACTGAAGCTTTCTTT. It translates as CASSLVSGMDTEAFF.